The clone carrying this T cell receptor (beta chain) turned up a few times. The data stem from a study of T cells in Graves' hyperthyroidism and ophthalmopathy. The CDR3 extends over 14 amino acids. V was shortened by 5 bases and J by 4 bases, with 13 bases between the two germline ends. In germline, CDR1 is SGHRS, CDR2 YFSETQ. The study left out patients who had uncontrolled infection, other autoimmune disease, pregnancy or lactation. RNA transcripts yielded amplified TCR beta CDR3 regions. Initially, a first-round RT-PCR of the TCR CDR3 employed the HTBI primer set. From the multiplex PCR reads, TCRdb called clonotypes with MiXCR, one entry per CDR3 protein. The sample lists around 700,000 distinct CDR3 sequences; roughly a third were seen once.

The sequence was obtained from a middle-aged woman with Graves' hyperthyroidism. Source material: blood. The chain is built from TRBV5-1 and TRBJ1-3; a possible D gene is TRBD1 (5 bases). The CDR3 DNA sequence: TGCGCCAGCAGTTACTCGGGGGACGGAAACACCATATATTTT. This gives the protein CASSYSGDGNTIYF.